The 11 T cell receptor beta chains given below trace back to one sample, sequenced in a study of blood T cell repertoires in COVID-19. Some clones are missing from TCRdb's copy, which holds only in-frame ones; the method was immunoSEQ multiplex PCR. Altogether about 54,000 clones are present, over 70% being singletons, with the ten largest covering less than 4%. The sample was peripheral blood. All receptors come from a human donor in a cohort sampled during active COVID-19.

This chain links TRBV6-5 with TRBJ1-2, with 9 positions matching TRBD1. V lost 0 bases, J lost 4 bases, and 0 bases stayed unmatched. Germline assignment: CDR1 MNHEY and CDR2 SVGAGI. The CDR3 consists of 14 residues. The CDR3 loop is CASSYSDRGYGYTF. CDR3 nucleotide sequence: TGTGCCAGCAGTTACTCGGACAGGGGCTATGGCTACACCTTC.

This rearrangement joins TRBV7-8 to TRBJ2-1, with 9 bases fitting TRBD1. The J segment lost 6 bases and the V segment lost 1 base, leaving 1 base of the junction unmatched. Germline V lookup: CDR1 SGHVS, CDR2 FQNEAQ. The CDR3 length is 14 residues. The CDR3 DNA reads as TGTGCCAGCAGCTTAGGACAGGGGGGCAATGAGCAGTTCTTC. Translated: CASSLGQGGNEQFF. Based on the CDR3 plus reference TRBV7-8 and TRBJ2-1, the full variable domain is GAGVSQSPRYKVAKRGQDVALRCDPISGHVSLFWYQQALGQGPEFLTYFQNEAQLDKSGLPSDRFFAERPEGSVSTLKIQRTQQEDSAVYLCASSLGQGGNEQFFGPGTRLTVL.

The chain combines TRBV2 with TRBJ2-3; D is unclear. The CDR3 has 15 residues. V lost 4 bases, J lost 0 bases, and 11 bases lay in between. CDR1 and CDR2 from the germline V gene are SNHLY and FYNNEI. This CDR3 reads CASSAQQASTDTQYF. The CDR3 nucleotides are TGTGCCAGCAGTGCTCAGCAGGCTAGCACAGATACGCAGTATTTT. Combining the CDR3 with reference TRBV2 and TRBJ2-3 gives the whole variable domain EPEVTQTPSHQVTQMGQEVILRCVPISNHLYFYWYRQILGQKVEFLVSFYNNEISEKSEIFDDQFSVERPDGSNFTLKIRSTKLEDSAMYFCASSAQQASTDTQYFGPGTRLTVL.

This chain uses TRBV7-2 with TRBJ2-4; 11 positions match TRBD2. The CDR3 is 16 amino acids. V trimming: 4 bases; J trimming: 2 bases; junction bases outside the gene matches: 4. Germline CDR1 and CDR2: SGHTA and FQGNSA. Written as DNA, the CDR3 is TGTGCCAGCAGCTCTAGCGGGGGGCGAACCAAAAACATTCAGTACTTC. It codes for CASSSSGGRTKNIQYF.

The CDR3 sequence: CASKRIRTGGFTEAFF. CDR3 DNA: TGTGCCAGTAAGAGAATACGGACAGGGGGGTTCACTGAAGCTTTCTTT. This chain links TRBV19 with TRBJ1-1; 10 nucleotides agree with TRBD1. The CDR3 has 16 residues. Germline lookup yields CDR1 LNHDA and CDR2 SQIVND (reference sequence). After removal of 7 bases from V and 4 bases from J, the junction contained 12 bases not matched to a gene.

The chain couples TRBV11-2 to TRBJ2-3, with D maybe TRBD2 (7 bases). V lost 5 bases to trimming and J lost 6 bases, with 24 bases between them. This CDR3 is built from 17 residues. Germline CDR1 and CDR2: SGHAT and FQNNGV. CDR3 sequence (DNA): TGTGCCAGCAGCCCCCAAGGGGGAGGGAAATCGTACGATACGCAGTATTTT. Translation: CASSPQGGGKSYDTQYF.

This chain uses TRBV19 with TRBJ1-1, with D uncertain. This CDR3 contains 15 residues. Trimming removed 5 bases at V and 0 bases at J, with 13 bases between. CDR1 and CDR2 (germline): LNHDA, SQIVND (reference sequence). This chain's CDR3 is CASSGLNNLNTEAFF. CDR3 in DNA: TGTGCCAGTAGTGGGCTCAACAACTTGAACACTGAAGCTTTCTTT.

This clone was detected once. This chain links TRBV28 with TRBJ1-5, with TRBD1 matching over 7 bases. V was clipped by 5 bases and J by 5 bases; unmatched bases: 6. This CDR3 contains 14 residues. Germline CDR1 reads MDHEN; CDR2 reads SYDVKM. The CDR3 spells CASSQGGGDQPQHF. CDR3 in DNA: TGTGCCAGCAGTCAAGGGGGCGGAGATCAGCCCCAGCATTTT.

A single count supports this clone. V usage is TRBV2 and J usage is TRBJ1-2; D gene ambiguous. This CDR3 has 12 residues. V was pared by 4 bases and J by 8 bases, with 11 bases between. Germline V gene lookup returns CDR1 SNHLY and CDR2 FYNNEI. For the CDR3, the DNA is TGTGCCAGCAGTGTGACGGGTTCCGGCTACACCTTC. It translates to CASSVTGSGYTF. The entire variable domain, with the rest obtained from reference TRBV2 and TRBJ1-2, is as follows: EPEVTQTPSHQVTQMGQEVILRCVPISNHLYFYWYRQILGQKVEFLVSFYNNEISEKSEIFDDQFSVERPDGSNFTLKIRSTKLEDSAMYFCASSVTGSGYTFGSGTRLTVV.

DNA of the CDR3: TGTGCCAGCAGCTCGGGGACAGGGGGAGGAGAAAAACTGTTTTTT. Residues: CASSSGTGGGEKLFF. The V call is TRBV5-6, the J call TRBJ1-4; TRBD1 aligns across 11 bases. This CDR3 contains 15 residues. Germline CDR1 reads SGHDT; CDR2 reads YYEEEE. Trimming took 3 bases from V and 8 from J; bases not matched to a gene: 6.

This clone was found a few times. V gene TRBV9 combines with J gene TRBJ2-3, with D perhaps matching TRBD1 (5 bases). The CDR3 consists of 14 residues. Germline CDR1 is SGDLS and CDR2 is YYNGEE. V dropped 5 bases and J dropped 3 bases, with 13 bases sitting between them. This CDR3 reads CASSERTMTDTQYF. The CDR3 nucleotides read TGTGCCAGCAGTGAACGGACAATGACAGATACGCAGTATTTT.